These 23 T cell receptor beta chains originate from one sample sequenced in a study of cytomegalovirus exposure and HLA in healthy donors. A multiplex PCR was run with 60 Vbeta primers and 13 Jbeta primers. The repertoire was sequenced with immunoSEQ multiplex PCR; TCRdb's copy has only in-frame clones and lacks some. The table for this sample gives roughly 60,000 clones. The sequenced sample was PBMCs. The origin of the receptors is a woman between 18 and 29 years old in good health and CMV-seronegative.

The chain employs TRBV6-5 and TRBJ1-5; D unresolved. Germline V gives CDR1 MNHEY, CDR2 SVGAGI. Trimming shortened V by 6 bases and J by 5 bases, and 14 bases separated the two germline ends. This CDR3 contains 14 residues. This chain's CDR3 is CASRPLGGDQPQHF. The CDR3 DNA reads TGTGCCAGCAGACCCCTCGGCGGAGATCAGCCCCAGCATTTT.

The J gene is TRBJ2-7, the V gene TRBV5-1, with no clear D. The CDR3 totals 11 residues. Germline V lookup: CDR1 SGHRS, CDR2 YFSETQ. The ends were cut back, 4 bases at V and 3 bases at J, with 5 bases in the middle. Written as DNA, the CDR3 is TGCGCCAGCAGCCAGGACTACGAGCAGTACTTC. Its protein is CASSQDYEQYF. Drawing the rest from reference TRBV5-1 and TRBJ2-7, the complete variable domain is KAGVTQTPRYLIKTRGQQVTLSCSPISGHRSVSWYQQTPGQGLQFLFEYFSETQRNKGNFPGRFSGRQFSNSRSEMNVSTLELGDSALYLCASSQDYEQYFGPGTRLTVT.

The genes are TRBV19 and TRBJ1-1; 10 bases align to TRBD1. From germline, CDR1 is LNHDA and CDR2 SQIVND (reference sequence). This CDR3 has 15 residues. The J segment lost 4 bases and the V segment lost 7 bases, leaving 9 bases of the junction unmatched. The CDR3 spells CASTPTWTGGTEAFF. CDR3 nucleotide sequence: TGTGCCAGTACCCCTACTTGGACAGGGGGCACTGAAGCTTTCTTT.

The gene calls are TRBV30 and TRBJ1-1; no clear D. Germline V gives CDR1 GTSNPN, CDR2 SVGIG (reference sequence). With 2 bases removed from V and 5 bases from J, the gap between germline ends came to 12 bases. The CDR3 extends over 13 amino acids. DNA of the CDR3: TGTGCCTGGAGTTCCAAAAATCCAACTGAAGCTTTCTTT. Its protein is CAWSSKNPTEAFF. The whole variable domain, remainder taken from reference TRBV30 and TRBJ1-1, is SQTIHQWPATLVQPVGSPLSLECTVEGTSNPNLYWYRQAAGRGLQLLFYSVGIGQISSEVPQNLSASRPQDRQFILSSKKLLLSDSGFYLCAWSSKNPTEAFFGQGTRLTVV.

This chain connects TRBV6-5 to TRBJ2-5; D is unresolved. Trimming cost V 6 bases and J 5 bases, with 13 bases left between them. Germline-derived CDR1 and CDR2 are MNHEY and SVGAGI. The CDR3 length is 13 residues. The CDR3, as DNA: TGTGCCAGCAGGCCCCTGGCCGGGGAGACCCAGTACTTC. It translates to CASRPLAGETQYF.

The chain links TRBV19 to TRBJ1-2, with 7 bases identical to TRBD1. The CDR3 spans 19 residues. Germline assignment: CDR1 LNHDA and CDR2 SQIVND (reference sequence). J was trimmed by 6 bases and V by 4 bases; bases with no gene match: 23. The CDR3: CASSTQGLWGVTGFHGYTF. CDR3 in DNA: TGTGCCAGTAGTACCCAGGGACTGTGGGGAGTGACAGGGTTCCATGGCTACACCTTC.

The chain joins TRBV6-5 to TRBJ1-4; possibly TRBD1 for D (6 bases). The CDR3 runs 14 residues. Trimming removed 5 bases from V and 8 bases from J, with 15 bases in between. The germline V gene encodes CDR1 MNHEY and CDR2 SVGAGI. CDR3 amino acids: CASSTHRVEEKLFF. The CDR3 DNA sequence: TGTGCCAGCAGTACCCACAGGGTCGAAGAAAAACTGTTTTTT.

The DNA for the CDR3 is TGTGCCAGCAGCTTTACGACAGCTATTAAGAACACTGAAGCTTTCTTT. It codes for CASSFTTAIKNTEAFF. V usage is TRBV7-3 and J usage is TRBJ1-1, with D tentatively TRBD1 (5 bases). The germline gives CDR1 SGHTA, CDR2 FQGTGA. The V end lost 3 bases, the J end lost 1 base, and 15 bases lay between the germline ends. The CDR3 has 16 residues.

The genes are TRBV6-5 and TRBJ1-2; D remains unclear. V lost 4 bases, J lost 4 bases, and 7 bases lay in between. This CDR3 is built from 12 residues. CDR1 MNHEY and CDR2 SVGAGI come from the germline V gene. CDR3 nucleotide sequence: TGTGCCAGCAGTTCCCTTTCCTATGGCTACACCTTC. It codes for CASSSLSYGYTF.

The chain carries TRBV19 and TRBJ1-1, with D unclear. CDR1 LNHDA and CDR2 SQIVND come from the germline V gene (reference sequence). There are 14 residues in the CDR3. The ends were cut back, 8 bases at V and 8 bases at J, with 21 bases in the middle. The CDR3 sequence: CASSKSELESEAFF. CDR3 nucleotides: TGTGCCAGTTCTAAGTCGGAGTTGGAGTCGGAAGCTTTCTTT.

The CDR3 region is CASNTLRADTQYF. Here the CDR3 DNA reads TGTGCCAGCAACACGTTGCGGGCAGATACGCAGTATTTT. The gene calls are TRBV6-1 and TRBJ2-3, with D possibly being TRBD2 (5 bases). Deletions cut 7 bases from V and 4 bases from J, with 12 bases between. CDR3 length: 13 amino acids. Germline values: CDR1 MNHNS, CDR2 SASEGT.

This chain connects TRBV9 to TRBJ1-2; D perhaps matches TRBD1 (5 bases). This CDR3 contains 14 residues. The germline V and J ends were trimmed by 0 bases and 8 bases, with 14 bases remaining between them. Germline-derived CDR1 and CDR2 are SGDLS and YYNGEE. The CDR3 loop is CASSVVEGEGGYTF. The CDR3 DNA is TGTGCCAGCAGCGTAGTGGAAGGGGAGGGGGGCTACACCTTC.

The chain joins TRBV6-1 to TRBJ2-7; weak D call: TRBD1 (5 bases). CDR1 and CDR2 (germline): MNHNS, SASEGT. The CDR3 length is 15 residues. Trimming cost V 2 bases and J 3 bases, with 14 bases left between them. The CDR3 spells CASSERGYRGYEQYF. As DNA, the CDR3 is TGTGCCAGCAGTGAAAGGGGATACCGCGGCTACGAGCAGTACTTC.

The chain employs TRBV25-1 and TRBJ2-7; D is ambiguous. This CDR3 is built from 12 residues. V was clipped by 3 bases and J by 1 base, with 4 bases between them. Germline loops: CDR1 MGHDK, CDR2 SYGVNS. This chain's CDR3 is CASSDRSYEQYF. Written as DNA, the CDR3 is TGTGCCAGCAGTGACAGGTCCTACGAGCAGTACTTC.

The CDR3 nucleotides are TGTGCCTGGAGGAAATGGGGACAGGGGAACACTGAAGCTTTCTTT. Translated: CAWRKWGQGNTEAFF. The genes are TRBV30 and TRBJ1-1, with 9 bases identical to TRBD1. The CDR3 loop spans 15 amino acids. Germline trimming cut 3 bases from V and 1 base from J; bases unmatched to any gene: 6. CDR1 and CDR2 (germline): GTSNPN, SVGIG (reference sequence).

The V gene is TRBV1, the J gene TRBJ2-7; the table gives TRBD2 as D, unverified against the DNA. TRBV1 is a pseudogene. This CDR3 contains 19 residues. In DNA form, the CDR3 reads TGCACCAGCAGCCAGGAAGACTGTTTAGCGGGAGTTAGGCCACACGAGCAGTACTTC. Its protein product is CTSSQEDCLAGVRPHEQYF.

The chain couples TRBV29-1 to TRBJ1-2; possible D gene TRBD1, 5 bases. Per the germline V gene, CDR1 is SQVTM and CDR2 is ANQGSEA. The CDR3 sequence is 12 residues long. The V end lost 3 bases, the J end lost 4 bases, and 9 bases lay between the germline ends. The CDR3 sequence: CSVEMDTYGYTF. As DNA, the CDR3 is TGCAGCGTTGAGATGGACACCTATGGCTACACCTTC.

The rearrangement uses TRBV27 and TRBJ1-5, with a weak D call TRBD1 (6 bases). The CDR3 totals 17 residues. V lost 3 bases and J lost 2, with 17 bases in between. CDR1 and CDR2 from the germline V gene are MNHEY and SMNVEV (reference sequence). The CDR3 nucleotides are TGTGCCAGCAGTTTGAATGGGGGCGCGATGGGCAATCAGCCCCAGCATTTT. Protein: CASSLNGGAMGNQPQHF.

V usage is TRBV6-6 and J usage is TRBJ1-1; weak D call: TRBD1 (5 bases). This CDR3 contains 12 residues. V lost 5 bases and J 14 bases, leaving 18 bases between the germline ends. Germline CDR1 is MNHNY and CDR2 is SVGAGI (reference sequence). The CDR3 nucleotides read TGTGCCAGCAGTAGGGACGAACAACGGGGGTTCTTT. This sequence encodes CASSRDEQRGFF.

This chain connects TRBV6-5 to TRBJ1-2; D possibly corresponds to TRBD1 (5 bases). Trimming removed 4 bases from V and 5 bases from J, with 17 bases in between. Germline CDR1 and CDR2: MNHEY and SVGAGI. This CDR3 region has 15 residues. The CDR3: CASSSSQGPWYGYTF. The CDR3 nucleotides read TGTGCCAGCAGTTCCAGCCAGGGCCCTTGGTATGGCTACACCTTC.

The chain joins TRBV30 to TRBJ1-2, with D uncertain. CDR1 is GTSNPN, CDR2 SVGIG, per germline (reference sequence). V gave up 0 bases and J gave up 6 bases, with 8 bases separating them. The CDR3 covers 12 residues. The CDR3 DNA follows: TGTGCCTGGAGTGTATCTGGGCATGGCTACACCTTC. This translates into CAWSVSGHGYTF.

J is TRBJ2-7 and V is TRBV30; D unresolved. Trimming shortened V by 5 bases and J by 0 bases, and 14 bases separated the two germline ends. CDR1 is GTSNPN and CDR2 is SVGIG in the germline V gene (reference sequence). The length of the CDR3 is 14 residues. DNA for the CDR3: TGTGCCTGGGTCACTAAAAGGTCCTCCTACGAGCAGTACTTC. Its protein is CAWVTKRSSYEQYF. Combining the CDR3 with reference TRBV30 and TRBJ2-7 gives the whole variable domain SQTIHQWPATLVQPVGSPLSLECTVEGTSNPNLYWYRQAAGRGLQLLFYSVGIGQISSEVPQNLSASRPQDRQFILSSKKLLLSDSGFYLCAWVTKRSSYEQYFGPGTRLTVT.

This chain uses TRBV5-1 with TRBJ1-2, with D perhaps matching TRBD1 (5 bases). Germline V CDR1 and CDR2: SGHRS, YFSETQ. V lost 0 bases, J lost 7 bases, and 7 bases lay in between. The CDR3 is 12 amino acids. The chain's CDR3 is CASSLEGFGYTF. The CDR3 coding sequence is TGCGCCAGCAGCTTGGAGGGGTTTGGCTACACCTTC.